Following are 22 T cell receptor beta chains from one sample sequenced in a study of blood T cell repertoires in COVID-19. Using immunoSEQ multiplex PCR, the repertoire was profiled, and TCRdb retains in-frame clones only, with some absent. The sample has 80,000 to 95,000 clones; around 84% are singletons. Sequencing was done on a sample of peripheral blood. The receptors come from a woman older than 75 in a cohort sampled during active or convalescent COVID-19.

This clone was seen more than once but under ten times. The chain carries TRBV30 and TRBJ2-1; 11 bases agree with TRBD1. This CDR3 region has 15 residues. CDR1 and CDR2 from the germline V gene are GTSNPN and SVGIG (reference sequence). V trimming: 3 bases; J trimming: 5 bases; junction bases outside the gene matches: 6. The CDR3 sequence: CAWRDRGLHDNEQFF. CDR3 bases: TGTGCCTGGAGGGACAGGGGGCTCCACGACAATGAGCAGTTCTTC.

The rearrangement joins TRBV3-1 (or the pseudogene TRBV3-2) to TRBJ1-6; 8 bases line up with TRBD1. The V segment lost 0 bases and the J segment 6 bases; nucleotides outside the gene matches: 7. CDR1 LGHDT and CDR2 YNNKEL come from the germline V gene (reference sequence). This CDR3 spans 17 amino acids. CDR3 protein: CASSQDIWTGSNSPLHF. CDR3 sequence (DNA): TGTGCCAGCAGCCAAGATATCTGGACAGGGTCTAATTCACCCCTCCACTTT.

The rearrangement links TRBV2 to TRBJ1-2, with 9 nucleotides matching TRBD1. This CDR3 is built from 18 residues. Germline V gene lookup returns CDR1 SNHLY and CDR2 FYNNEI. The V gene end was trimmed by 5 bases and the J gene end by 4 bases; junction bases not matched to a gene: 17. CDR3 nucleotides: TGTGCCAGCAGTAAATCCACAGGGGGCATGTTTTCGTCCTATGGCTACACCTTC. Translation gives CASSKSTGGMFSSYGYTF.

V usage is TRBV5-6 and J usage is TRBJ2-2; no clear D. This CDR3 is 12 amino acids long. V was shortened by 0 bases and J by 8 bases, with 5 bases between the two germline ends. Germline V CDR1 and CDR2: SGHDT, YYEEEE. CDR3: CASSLARGELFF. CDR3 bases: TGTGCCAGCAGCTTGGCGCGAGGGGAGCTGTTTTTT.

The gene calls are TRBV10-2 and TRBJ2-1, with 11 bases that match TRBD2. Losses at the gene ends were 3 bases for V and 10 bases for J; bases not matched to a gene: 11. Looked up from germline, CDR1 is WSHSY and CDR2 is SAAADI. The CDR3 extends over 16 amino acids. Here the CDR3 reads CASSDWVAGGPREQFF. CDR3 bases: TGCGCCAGCAGTGACTGGGTAGCGGGAGGGCCTCGGGAGCAGTTCTTC.

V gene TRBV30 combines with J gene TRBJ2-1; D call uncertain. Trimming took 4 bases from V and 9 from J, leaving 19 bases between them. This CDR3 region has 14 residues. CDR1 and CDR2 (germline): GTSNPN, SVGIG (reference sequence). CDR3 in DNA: TGTGCCTGGAACCCCTCATCATTGGGCAGTGAGCAGTTCTTC. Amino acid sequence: CAWNPSSLGSEQFF.

The CDR3 spells CASSIGVSQPQHF. The CDR3, as DNA: TGTGCCAGTAGTATCGGGGTGTCACAGCCCCAGCATTTT. V usage is TRBV19 and J usage is TRBJ1-5; D uncertain. This CDR3 comprises 13 residues. Trimming left V 3 bases short and J 7 bases short, with 10 bases between. Per germline, CDR1 LNHDA and CDR2 SQIVND (reference sequence).

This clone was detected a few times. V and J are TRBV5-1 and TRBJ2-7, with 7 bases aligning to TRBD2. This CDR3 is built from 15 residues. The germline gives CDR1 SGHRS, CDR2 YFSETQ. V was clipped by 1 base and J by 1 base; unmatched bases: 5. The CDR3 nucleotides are TGCGCCAGCAGCTTGAAGCTAGCGGAATCCTACGAGCAGTACTTC. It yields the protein CASSLKLAESYEQYF.

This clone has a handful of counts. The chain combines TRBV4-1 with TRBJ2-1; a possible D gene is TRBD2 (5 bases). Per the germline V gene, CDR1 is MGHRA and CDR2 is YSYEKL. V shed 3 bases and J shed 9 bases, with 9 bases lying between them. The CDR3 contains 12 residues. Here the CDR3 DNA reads TGCGCCAGCAGCCAGACCGGGATTGAGCAGTTCTTC. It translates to CASSQTGIEQFF.

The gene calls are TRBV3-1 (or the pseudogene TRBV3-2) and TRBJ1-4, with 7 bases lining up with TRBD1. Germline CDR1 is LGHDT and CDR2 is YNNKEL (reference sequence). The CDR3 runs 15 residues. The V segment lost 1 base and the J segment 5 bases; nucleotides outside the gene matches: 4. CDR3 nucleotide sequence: TGTGCCAGCAGCCAAGGTAACAGGGGCAATGAAAAACTGTTTTTT. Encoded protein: CASSQGNRGNEKLFF.

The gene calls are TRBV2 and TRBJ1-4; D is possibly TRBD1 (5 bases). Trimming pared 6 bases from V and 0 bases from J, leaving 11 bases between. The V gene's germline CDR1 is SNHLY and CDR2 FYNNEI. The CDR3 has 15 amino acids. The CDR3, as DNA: TGTGCCAGCAGGGTTGACAGAGCAACTAATGAAAAACTGTTTTTT. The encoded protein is CASRVDRATNEKLFF.

The CDR3 bases are TGTGCCAGCAGTTACCCGGGGGGCGGAGGCTACACCTTC. It specifies CASSYPGGGGYTF. The chain links TRBV6-5 to TRBJ1-2, with D tentatively TRBD1 (6 bases). The CDR3 runs to 13 residues. Trimming took off 2 bases at V and 8 bases at J, with 12 bases between the two ends. Looked up from germline, CDR1 is MNHEY and CDR2 is SVGAGI.

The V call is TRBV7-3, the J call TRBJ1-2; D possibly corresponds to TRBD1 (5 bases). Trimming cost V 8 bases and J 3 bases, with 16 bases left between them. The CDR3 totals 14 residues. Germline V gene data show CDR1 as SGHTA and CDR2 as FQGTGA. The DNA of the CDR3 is TGTGCCAGCTCTGCAGGGTTTAAAGACTATGGCTACACCTTC. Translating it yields CASSAGFKDYGYTF.

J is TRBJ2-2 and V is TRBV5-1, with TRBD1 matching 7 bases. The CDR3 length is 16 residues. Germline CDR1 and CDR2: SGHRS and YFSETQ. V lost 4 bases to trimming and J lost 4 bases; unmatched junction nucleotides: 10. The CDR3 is CASSPTGTASTGELFF. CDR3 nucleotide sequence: TGCGCCAGCAGCCCAACCGGGACAGCGAGCACCGGGGAGCTGTTTTTT.

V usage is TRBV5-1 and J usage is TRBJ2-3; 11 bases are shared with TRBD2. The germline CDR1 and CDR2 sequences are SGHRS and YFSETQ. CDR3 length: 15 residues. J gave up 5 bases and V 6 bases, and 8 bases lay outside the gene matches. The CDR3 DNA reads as TGCGCCAGCAAATTAGCGGGAGGGCGTGGAGATACGCAGTATTTT. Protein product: CASKLAGGRGDTQYF. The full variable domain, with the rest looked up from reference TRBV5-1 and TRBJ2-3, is KAGVTQTPRYLIKTRGQQVTLSCSPISGHRSVSWYQQTPGQGLQFLFEYFSETQRNKGNFPGRFSGRQFSNSRSEMNVSTLELGDSALYLCASKLAGGRGDTQYFGPGTRLTVL.

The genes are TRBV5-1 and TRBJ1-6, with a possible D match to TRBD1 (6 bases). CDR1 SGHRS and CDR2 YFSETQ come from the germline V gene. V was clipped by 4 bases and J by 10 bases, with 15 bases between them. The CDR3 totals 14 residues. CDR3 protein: CASSPVPGGSPLHF. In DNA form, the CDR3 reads TGCGCCAGCAGCCCGGTCCCGGGGGGCTCACCCCTCCACTTT.

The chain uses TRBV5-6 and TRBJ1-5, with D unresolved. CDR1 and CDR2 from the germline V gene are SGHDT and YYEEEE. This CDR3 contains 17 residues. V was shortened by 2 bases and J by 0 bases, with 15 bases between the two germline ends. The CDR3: CASSLGLSGYSNQPQHF. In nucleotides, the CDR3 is TGTGCCAGCAGCTTAGGGTTGTCGGGGTATAGCAATCAGCCCCAGCATTTT.

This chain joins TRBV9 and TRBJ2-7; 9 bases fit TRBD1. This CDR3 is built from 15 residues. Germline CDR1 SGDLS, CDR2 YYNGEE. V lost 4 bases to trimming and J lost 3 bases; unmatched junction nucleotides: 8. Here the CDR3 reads CASSPGTGSSYEQYF. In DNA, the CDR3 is TGTGCCAGCAGCCCCGGGACAGGGAGTAGCTACGAGCAGTACTTC.

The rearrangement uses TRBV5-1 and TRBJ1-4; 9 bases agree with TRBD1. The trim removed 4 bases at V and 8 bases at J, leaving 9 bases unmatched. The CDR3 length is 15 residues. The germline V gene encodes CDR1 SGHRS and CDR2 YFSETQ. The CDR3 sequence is CASSGTGTGYEKLFF. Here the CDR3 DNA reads TGCGCCAGCAGCGGTACCGGGACAGGGTACGAAAAACTGTTTTTT.

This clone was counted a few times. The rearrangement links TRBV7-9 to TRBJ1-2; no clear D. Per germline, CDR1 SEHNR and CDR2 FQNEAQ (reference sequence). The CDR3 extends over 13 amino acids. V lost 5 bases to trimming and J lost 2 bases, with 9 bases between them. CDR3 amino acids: CASSGTGNYGYTF. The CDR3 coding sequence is TGTGCCAGCAGCGGCACGGGAAACTATGGCTACACCTTC.

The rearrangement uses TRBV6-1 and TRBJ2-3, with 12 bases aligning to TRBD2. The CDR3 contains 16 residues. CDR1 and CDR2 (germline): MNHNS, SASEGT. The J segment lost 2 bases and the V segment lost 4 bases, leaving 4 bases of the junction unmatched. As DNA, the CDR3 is TGTGCCAGCAGTGCAGCTAGCGGGGGGGACACAGATACGCAGTATTTT. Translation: CASSAASGGDTDTQYF.

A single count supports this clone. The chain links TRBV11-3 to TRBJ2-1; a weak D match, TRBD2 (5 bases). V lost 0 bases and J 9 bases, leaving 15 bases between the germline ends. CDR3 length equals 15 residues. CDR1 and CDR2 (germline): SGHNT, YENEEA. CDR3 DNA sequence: TGTGCCAGCAGCTTAGATGTGGACTTGGCCAGTGAGCAGTTCTTC. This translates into CASSLDVDLASEQFF.